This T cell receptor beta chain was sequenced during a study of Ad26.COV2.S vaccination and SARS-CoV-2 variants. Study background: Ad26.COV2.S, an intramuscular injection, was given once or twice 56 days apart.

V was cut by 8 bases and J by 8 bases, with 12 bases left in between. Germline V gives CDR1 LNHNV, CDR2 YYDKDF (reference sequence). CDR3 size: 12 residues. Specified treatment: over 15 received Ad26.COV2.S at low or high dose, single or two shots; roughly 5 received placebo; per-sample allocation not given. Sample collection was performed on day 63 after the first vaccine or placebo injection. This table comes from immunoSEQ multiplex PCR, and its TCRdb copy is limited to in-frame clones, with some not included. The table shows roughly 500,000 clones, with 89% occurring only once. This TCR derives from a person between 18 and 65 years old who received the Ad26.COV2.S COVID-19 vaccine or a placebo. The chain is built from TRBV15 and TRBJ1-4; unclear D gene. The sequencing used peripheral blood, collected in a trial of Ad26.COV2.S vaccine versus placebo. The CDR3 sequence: CATQMGGEKLFF. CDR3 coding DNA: TGTGCCACCCAGATGGGAGGGGAAAAACTGTTTTTT. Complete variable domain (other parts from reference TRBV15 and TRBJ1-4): DAMVIQNPRYQVTQFGKPVTLSCSQTLNHNVMYWYQQKSSQAPKLLFHYYDKDFNNEADTPDNFQSRRPNTSFCFLDIRSPGLGDTAMYLCATQMGGEKLFFGSGTQLSVL.